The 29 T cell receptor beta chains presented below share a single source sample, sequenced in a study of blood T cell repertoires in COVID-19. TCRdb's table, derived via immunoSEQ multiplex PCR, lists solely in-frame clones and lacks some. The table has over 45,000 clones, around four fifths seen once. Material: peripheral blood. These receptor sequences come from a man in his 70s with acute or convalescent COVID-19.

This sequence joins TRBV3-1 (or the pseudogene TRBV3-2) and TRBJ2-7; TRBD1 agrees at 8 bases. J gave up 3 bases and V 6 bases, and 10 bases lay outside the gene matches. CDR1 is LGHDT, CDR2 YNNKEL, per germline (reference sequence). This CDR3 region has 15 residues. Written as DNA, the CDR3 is TGTGCCAGCAGACCCTCAGGGGGCATATTCTACGAGCAGTACTTC. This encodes CASRPSGGIFYEQYF.

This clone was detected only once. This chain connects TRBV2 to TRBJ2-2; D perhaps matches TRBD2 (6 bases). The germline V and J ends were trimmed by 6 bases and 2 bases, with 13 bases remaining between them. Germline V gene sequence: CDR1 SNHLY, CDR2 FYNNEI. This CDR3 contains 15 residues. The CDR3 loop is CASSGLATNTGELFF. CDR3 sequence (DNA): TGTGCCAGCAGCGGGCTAGCGACAAACACCGGGGAGCTGTTTTTT.

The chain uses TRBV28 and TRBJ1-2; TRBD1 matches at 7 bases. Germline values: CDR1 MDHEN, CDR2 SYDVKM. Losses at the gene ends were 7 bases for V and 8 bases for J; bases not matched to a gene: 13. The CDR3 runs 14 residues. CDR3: CASTASGTVGGYTF. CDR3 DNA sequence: TGTGCCAGCACCGCGTCCGGGACAGTGGGAGGCTACACCTTC.

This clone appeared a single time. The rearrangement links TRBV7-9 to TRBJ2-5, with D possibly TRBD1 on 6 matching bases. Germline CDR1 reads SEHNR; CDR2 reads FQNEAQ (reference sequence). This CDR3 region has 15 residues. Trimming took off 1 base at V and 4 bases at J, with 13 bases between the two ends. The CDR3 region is CASSLVMGAVETQYF. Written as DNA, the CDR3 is TGTGCCAGCAGCTTAGTAATGGGGGCTGTAGAGACCCAGTACTTC.

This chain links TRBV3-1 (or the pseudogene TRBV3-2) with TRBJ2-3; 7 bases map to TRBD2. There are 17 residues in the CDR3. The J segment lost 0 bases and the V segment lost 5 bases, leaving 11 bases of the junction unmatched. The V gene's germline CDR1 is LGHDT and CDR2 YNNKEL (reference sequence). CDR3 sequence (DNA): TGTGCCAGCAGCTCCCGCAACGGAGCGGGGAGCACAGATACGCAGTATTTT. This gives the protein CASSSRNGAGSTDTQYF.

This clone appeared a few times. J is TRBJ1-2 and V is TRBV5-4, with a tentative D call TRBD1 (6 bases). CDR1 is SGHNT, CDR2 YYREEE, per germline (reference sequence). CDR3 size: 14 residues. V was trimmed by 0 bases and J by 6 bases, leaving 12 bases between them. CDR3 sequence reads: CASSLVGGRDGYTF. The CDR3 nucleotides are TGTGCCAGCAGCTTGGTAGGGGGAAGGGATGGCTACACCTTC.

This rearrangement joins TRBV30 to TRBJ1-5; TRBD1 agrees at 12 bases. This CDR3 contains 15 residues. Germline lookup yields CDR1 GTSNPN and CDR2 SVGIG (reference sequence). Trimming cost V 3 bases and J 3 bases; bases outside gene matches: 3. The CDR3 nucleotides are TGTGCCTGGAGCGGGGACAGGGGGCTCAATCAGCCCCAGCATTTT. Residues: CAWSGDRGLNQPQHF.

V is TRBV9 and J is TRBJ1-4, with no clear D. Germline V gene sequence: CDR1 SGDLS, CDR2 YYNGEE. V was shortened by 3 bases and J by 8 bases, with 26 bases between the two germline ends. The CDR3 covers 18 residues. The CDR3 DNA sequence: TGTGCCAGCAGCGCAATATCCCGTCACACGGAGCAGTACGAAAAACTGTTTTTT. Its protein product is CASSAISRHTEQYEKLFF.

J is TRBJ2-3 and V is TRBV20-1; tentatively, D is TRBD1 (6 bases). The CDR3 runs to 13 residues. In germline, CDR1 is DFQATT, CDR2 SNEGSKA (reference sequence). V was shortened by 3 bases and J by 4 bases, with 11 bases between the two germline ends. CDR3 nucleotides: TGCAGTGCTAGTGGCAGGGGCGCAGATACGCAGTATTTT. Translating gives CSASGRGADTQYF.

The CDR3 loop reads CASSPGTGLNEQFF. CDR3 sequence (DNA): TGTGCCAGCAGCCCCGGGACAGGGCTCAATGAGCAGTTCTTC. This chain uses TRBV5-4 with TRBJ2-1, with 9 bases that match TRBD1. CDR1 and CDR2 from the germline V gene are SGHNT and YYREEE (reference sequence). This CDR3 contains 14 residues. V shed 4 bases and J 6 bases; nucleotides not matched to a gene: 5. The complete variable domain, with remaining parts taken from reference TRBV5-4 and TRBJ2-1, reads ETGVTQSPTHLIKTRGQQVTLRCSSQSGHNTVSWYQQALGQGPQFIFQYYREEENGRGNFPPRFSGLQFPNYSSELNVNALELDDSALYLCASSPGTGLNEQFFGPGTRLTVL.

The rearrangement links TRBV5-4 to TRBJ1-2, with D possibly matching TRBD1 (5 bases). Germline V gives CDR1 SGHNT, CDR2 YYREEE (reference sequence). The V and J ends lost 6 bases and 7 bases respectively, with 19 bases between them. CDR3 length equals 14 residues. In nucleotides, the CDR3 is TGTGCCAGCACTCGTGGGGCGTCGGTTTCTGGCTACACCTTC. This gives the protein CASTRGASVSGYTF.

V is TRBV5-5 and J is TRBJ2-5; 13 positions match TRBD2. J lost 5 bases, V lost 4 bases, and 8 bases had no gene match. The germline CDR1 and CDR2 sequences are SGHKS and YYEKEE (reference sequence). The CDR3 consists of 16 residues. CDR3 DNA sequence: TGTGCCAGCAGCCACTTGGGGACTAGCGGGATCGAGACCCAGTACTTC. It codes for CASSHLGTSGIETQYF.

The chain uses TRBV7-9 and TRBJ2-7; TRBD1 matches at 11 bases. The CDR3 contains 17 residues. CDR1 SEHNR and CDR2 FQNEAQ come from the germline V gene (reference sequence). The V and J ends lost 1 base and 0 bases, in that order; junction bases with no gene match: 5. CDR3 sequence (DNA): TGTGCCAGCAGCTTAGGGACAGGGGGCCTGATCTCCTACGAGCAGTACTTC. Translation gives CASSLGTGGLISYEQYF.

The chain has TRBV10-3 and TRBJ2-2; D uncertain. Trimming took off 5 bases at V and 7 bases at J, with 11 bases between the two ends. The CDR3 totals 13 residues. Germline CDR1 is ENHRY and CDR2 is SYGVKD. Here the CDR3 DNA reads TGTGCCATCAGTACAGATCAGGACGGGGAGCTGTTTTTT. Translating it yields CAISTDQDGELFF.

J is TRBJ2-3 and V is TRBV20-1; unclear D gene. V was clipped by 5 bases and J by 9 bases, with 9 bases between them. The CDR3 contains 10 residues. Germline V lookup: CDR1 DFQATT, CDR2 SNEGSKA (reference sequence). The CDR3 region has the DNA TGCAGTGCTCTAGTGGTGACGCAGTATTTT. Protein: CSALVVTQYF.

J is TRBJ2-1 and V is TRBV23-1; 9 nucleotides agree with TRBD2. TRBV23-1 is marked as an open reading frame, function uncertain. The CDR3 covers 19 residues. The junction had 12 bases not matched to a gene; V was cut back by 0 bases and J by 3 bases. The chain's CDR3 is CASSQSDGATSGLYNEQFF. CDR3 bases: TGCGCCAGCAGTCAATCCGACGGGGCGACTAGCGGCCTCTACAATGAGCAGTTCTTC.

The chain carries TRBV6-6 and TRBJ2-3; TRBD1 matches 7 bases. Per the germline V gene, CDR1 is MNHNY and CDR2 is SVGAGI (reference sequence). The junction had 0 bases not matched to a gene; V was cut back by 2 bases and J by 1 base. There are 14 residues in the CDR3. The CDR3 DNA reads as TGTGCCAGCAGTTACGGGACAGGCACAGATACGCAGTATTTT. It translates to CASSYGTGTDTQYF.

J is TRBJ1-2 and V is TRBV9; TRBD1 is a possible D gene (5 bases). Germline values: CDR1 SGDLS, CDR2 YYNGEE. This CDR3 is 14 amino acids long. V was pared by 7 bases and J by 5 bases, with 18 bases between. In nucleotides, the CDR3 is TGTGCCAGCGGACCCGGGACTGTTGCTTATGGCTACACCTTC. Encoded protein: CASGPGTVAYGYTF.

The CDR3 reads CAWKGYGGTEAFF. The CDR3 DNA is TGTGCCTGGAAAGGTTACGGGGGTACTGAAGCTTTCTTT. The chain carries TRBV30 and TRBJ1-1, with D possibly being TRBD1 (5 bases). Trimming pared 4 bases from V and 5 bases from J, leaving 14 bases between. Germline V lookup: CDR1 GTSNPN, CDR2 SVGIG (reference sequence). The CDR3 is 13 residues long.

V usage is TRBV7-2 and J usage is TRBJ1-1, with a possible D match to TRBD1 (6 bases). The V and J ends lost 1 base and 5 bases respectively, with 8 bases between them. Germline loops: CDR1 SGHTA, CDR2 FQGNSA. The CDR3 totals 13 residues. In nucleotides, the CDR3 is TGTGCCAGCAGCTTAGAGGGGGGGACTGAAGCTTTCTTT. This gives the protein CASSLEGGTEAFF.

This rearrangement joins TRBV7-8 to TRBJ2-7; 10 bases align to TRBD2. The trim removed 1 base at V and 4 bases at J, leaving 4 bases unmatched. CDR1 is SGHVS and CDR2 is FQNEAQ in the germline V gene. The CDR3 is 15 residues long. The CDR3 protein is CASSLEASGSYEQYF. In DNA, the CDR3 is TGTGCCAGCAGCTTAGAGGCTAGCGGGAGTTACGAGCAGTACTTC.

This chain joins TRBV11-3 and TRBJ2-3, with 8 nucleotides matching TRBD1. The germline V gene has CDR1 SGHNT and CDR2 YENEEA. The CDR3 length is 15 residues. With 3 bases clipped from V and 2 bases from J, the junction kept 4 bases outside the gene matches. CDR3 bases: TGTGCCAGCAGCTTTACAGGGGGTGTCACAGATACGCAGTATTTT. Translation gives CASSFTGGVTDTQYF.

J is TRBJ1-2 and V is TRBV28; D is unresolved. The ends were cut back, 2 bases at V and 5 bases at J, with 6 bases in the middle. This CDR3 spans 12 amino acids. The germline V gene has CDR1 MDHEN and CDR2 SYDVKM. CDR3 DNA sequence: TGTGCCAGCAGTTTAGAGTTATATGGCTACACCTTC. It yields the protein CASSLELYGYTF.

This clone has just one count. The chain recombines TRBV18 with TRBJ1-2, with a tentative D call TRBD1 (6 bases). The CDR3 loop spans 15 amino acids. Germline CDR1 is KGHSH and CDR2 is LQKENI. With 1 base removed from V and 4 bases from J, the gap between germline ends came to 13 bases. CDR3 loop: CASSPQQGIGYGYTF. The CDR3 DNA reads TGTGCCAGCTCACCACAACAGGGAATTGGCTATGGCTACACCTTC. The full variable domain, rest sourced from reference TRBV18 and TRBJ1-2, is NAGVMQNPRHLVRRRGQEARLRCSPMKGHSHVYWYRQLPEEGLKFMVYLQKENIIDESGMPKERFSAEFPKEGPSILRIQQVVRGDSAAYFCASSPQQGIGYGYTFGSGTRLTVV.

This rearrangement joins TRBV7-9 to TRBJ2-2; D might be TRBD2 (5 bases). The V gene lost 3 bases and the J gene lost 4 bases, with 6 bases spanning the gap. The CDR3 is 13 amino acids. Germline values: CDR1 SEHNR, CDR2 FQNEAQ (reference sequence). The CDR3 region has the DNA TGTGCCAGCAGCTTGGAGGCCACCGGGGAGCTGTTTTTT. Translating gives CASSLEATGELFF.

CDR3 sequence: CASSQDNFNYGYTF. CDR3 nucleotide sequence: TGCGCCAGCAGCCAAGATAATTTTAACTATGGCTACACCTTC. This chain links TRBV4-3 with TRBJ1-2; D is unclear. Germline assignment: CDR1 LGHNA and CDR2 YSLEER. V was pared by 0 bases and J by 1 base, with 6 bases between. The CDR3 has 14 residues.

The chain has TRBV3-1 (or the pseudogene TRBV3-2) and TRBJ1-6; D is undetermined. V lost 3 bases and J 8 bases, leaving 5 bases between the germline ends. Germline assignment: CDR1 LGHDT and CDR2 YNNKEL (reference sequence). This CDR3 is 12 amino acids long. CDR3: CASSHRDSPLHF. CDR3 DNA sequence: TGTGCCAGCAGCCATAGAGATTCACCCCTCCACTTT.

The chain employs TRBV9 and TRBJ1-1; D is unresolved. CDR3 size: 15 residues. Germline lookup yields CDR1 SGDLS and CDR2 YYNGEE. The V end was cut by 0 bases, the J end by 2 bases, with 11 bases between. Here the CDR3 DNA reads TGTGCCAGCAGCGTAGGAAACGATCTAAACACTGAAGCTTTCTTT. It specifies CASSVGNDLNTEAFF.

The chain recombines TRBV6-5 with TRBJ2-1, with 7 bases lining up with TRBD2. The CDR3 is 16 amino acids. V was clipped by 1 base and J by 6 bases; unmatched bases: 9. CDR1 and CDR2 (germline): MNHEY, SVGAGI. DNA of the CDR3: TGTGCCAGCAGTTACTTCGGCGGGGGTCGCGGCAATGAGCAGTTCTTC. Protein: CASSYFGGGRGNEQFF.